Listed here are 7 T cell receptor beta chains from one sample, sequenced in a study of post-analysis software for immune sequencing data. Findings and caveats of the study: The study found TRBV5-6, TRBV5-1 and TRBV20-1 among five or six TRBV segments more frequent in patients than controls.

Unique molecular identifiers were carried by the TCR beta cDNA libraries. TCRdb fed the PCR reads into MiXCR, producing one record per CDR3 protein. Here the sample spans roughly 800,000 distinct CDR3 sequences, roughly 50% being singletons. These TCRs' antigens remain unknown. Input material: blood. Receptors originate from a girl aged 10-17 years with multiple sclerosis.

J is TRBJ1-2 and V is TRBV29-1, with a weak D call TRBD1 (5 bases). Trimming shortened V by 4 bases and J by 9 bases, and 18 bases separated the two germline ends. This CDR3 has 13 residues. Germline-derived CDR1 and CDR2 are SQVTM and ANQGSEA. The CDR3 bases are TGCAGCGTTGGCTGGGGGAGCCGAAAGCGCTACACCTTC. It encodes CSVGWGSRKRYTF.

The V gene is TRBV12-5, the J gene TRBJ1-5; 8 bases fit TRBD1. V was clipped by 6 bases and J by 3 bases; unmatched bases: 7. The CDR3 consists of 15 residues. Germline V gene data show CDR1 as LGHNT and CDR2 as FRNRAP. The CDR3 sequence: CASGIQGGNNQPQHF. DNA for the CDR3: TGTGCTAGTGGGATACAGGGGGGTAACAATCAGCCCCAGCATTTT.

The rearrangement joins TRBV5-1 to TRBJ1-1; perhaps TRBD1 as D (6 bases). Trimming took off 0 bases at V and 1 base at J, with 10 bases between the two ends. CDR3 length equals 15 residues. From germline, CDR1 is SGHRS and CDR2 YFSETQ. This CDR3 is CASSLALDRNTEAFF. CDR3 in DNA: TGCGCCAGCAGCTTGGCCCTGGACAGGAACACTGAAGCTTTCTTT.

This sequence joins TRBV7-9 and TRBJ2-7; D may be TRBD1 (5 bases). This CDR3 is 14 amino acids long. CDR1 is SEHNR and CDR2 is FQNEAQ in the germline V gene (reference sequence). Trimming shortened V by 5 bases and J by 6 bases, and 17 bases separated the two germline ends. As DNA, the CDR3 is TGTGCCAGCAGCCGCGCAGGGTACGAGGCCGAGCAGTACTTC. This encodes CASSRAGYEAEQYF. The variable domain in full, completed from reference TRBV7-9 and TRBJ2-7, reads DTGVSQNPRHKITKRGQNVTFRCDPISEHNRLYWYRQTLGQGPEFLTYFQNEAQLEKSRLLSDRFSAERPKGSFSTLEIQRTEQGDSAMYLCASSRAGYEAEQYFGPGTRLTVT.

The gene calls are TRBV7-2 and TRBJ2-1; TRBD2 matches at 10 bases. J gave up 3 bases and V 4 bases, and 6 bases lay outside the gene matches. Germline loops: CDR1 SGHTA, CDR2 FQGNSA. CDR3 length equals 16 residues. The CDR3 protein is CASSSKREGFYNEQFF. CDR3 nucleotides: TGTGCCAGCAGCTCGAAGCGGGAGGGCTTCTACAATGAGCAGTTCTTC.

In its sample, this clonotype was seen a few times. J is TRBJ2-1 and V is TRBV20-1; 9 bases fit TRBD1. The germline gives CDR1 DFQATT, CDR2 SNEGSKA (reference sequence). The CDR3 has 14 residues. Unmatched junction bases numbered 4, after V lost 5 bases and J lost 2 bases. CDR3 residues: CSAAGDRAYNEQFF. The CDR3 bases are TGCAGTGCTGCTGGGGACAGGGCCTACAATGAGCAGTTCTTC.

This chain links TRBV7-9 with TRBJ1-1, with D possibly being TRBD1 (5 bases). The V and J ends lost 1 base and 1 base respectively, with 7 bases between them. Germline CDR1 is SEHNR and CDR2 is FQNEAQ (reference sequence). CDR3 length: 14 residues. CDR3 nucleotide sequence: TGTGCCAGCAGCTTAGGCGGACAGAACACTGAAGCTTTCTTT. Encoded protein: CASSLGGQNTEAFF.